This T cell receptor beta chain was identified during a study of blood T cell repertoires in COVID-19. The wider study: Sites across the United States, Italy and Spain contributed samples from acute and convalescent COVID-19. PBMCs, B-cell-depleted T cells, or T cells provided the cDNA or gDNA that made up the material.

This clone was seen a handful of times. As originally analysed: Amplification with reference gene primers provided the estimates of nucleated cell counts. Only in-frame clones appear in the TCRdb table, and some are missing; sequencing was by immunoSEQ multiplex PCR. D and trimming were read from the DNA, whereas the V and J calls and clone size are those reported in that table. The sample includes 110,000 or so clones, 65% to 85% of them seen just once. This CDR3 is 16 amino acids long. V was clipped by 7 bases and J by 1 base; unmatched bases: 7. Germline V gene data show CDR1 as LNHDA and CDR2 as SQIVND (reference sequence).

The sample consisted of peripheral blood. The source is a man aged 50-60 years with acute or convalescent COVID-19. V usage is TRBV19 and J usage is TRBJ1-3; TRBD1 matches at 10 bases. The CDR3 region is CASIGQGVFSGNTIYF. As DNA, the CDR3 is TGTGCCAGTATCGGACAGGGGGTTTTTTCTGGAAACACCATATATTTT.